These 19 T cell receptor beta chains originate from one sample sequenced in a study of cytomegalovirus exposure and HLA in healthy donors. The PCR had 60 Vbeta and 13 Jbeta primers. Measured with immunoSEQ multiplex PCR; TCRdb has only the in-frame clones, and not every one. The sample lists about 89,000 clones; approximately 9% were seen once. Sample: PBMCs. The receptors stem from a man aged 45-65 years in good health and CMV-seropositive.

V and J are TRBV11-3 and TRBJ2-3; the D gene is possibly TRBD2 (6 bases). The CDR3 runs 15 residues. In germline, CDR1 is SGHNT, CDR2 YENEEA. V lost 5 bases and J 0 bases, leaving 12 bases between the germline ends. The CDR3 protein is CASSPNSGSTDTQYF. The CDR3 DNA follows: TGTGCCAGCAGCCCCAATAGCGGAAGCACAGATACGCAGTATTTT.

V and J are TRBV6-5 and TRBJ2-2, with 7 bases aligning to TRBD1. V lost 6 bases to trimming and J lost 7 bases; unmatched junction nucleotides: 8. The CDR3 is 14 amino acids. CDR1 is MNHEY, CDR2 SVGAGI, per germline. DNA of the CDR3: TGTGCCAGCAGAAGGACAGGCGACGGCGGGGAGCTGTTTTTT. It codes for CASRRTGDGGELFF.

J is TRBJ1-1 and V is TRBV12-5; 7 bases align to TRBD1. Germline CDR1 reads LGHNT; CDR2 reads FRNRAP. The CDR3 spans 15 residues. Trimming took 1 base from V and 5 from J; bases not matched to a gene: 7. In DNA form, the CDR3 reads TGTGCTAGTGGTTTGGGTCGCACAGGGGTTACTGAAGCTTTCTTT. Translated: CASGLGRTGVTEAFF.

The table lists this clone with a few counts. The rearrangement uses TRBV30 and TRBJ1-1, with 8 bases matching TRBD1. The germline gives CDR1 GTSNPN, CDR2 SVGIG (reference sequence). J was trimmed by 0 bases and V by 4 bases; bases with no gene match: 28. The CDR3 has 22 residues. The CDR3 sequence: CAWTGSPIHFWTGKKMNTEAFF. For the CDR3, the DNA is TGTGCCTGGACAGGCAGCCCAATTCACTTTTGGACAGGGAAGAAGATGAACACTGAAGCTTTCTTT.

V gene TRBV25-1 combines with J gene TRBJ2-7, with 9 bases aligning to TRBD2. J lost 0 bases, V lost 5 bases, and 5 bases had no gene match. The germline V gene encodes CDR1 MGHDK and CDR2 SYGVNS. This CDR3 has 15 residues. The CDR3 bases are TGTGCCAGCAGTCAAAGCGGGAGGTCCTCCTACGAGCAGTACTTC. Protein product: CASSQSGRSSYEQYF.

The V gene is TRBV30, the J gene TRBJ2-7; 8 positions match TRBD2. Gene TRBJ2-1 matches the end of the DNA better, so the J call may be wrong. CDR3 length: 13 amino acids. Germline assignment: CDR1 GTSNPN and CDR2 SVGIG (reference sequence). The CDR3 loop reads CAWSSGGPYEQFF. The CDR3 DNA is TGTGCCTGGAGCTCGGGGGGGCCCTACGAGCAGTTCTTC.

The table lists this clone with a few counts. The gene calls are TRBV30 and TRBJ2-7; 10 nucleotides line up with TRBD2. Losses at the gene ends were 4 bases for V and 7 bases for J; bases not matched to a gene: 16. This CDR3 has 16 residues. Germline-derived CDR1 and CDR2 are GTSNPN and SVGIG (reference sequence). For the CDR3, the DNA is TGTGCCTGGACCTCAGCGGCCAAGACTAGCGGGTCGGAGCAGTACTTC. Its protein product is CAWTSAAKTSGSEQYF.

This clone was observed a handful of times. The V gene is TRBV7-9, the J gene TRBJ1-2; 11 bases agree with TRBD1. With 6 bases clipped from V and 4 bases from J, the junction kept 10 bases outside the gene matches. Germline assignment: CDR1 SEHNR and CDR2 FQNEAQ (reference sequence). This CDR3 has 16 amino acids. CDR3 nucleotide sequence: TGTGCCAGCAGACCGGGACAGGGGGTCGGGGGCTATGGCTACACCTTC. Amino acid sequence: CASRPGQGVGGYGYTF.

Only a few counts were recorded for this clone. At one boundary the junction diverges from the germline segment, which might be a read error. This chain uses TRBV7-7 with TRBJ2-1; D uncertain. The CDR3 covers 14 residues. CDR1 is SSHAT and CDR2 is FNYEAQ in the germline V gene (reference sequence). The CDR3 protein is CASSLSGGRNEQFF. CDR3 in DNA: TGTGCTAGCAGCTTATCAGGTGGAAGGAATGAGCAGTTCTTC.

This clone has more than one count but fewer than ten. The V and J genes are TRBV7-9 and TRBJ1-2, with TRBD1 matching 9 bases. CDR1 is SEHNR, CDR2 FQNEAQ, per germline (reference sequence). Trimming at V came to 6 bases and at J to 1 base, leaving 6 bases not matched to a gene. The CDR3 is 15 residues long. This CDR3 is CASSWGTGINYGYTF. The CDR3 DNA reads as TGTGCCAGCAGTTGGGGGACAGGGATTAACTATGGCTACACCTTC. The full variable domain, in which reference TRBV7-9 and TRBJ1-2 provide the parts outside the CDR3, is DTGVSQNPRHKITKRGQNVTFRCDPISEHNRLYWYRQTLGQGPEFLTYFQNEAQLEKSRLLSDRFSAERPKGSFSTLEIQRTEQGDSAMYLCASSWGTGINYGYTFGSGTRLTVV.

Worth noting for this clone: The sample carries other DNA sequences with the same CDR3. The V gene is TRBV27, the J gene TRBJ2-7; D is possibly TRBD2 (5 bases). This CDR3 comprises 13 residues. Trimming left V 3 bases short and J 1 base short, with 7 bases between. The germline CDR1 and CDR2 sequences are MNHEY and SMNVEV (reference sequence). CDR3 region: CASSFRGSYEQYF. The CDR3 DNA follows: TGTGCCAGCAGTTTCCGGGGTTCCTACGAGCAGTACTTC.

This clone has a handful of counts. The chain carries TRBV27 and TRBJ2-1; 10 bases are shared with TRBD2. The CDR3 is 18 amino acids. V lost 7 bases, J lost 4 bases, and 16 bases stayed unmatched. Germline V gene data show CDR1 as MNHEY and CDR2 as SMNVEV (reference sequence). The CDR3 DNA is TGTGCCAGCACCACACGACCAAAGGGGGGACTAGCGTACAATGAGCAGTTCTTC. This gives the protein CASTTRPKGGLAYNEQFF.

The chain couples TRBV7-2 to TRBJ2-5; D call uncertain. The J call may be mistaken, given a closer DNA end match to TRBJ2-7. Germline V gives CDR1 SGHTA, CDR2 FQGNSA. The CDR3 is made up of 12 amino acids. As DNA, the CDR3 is TGTGCCAGCAGCGCCCGGTGGGCCGAGCAGTACTTC. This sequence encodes CASSARWAEQYF.

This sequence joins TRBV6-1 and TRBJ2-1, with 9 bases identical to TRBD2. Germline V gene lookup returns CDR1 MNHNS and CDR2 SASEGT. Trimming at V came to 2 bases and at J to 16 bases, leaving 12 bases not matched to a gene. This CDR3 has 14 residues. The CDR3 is CASSETGALLAGFF. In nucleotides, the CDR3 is TGTGCCAGCAGTGAAACGGGGGCTCTGCTAGCGGGATTCTTC.

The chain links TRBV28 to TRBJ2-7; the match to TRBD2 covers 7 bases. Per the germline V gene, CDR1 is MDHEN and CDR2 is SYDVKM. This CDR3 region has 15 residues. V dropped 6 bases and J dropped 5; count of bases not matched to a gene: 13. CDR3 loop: CASRGGVAGGHEQYF. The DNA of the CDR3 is TGTGCCAGCAGAGGCGGGGTAGCGGGCGGGCACGAGCAGTACTTC. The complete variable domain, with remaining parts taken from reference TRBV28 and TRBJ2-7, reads DVKVTQSSRYLVKRTGEKVFLECVQDMDHENMFWYRQDPGLGLRLIYFSYDVKMKEKGDIPEGYSVSREKKERFSLILESASTNQTSMYLCASRGGVAGGHEQYFGPGTRLTVT.

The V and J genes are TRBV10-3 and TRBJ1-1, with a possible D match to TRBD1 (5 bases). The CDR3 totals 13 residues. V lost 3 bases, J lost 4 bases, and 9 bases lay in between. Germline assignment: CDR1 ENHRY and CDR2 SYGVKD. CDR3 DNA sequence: TGTGCCATCAGTGAATCAGGGATCACTGAAGCTTTCTTT. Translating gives CAISESGITEAFF.

This CDR3 is CASSVEVASGFTGELFF. In nucleotides, the CDR3 is TGTGCCAGCAGTGTGGAGGTGGCTAGCGGGTTCACCGGGGAGCTGTTTTTT. The V gene is TRBV27, the J gene TRBJ2-2; 8 bases match TRBD2. Germline V gene data show CDR1 as MNHEY and CDR2 as SMNVEV (reference sequence). V lost 5 bases and J lost 4; bases outside the gene matches: 12. The CDR3 has 17 residues.

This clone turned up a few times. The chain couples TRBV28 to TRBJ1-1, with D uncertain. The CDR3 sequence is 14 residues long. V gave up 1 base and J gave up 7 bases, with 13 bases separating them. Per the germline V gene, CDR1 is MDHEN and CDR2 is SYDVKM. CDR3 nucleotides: TGTGCCAGCAGTTTATTGAGGGTCGGCGGTGAAGCTTTCTTT. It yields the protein CASSLLRVGGEAFF.

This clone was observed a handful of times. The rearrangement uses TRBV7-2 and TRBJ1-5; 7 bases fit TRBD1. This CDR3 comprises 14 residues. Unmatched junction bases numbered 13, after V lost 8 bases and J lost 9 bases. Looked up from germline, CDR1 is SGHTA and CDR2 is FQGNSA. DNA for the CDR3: TGTGCCAGCCGTGGGCCCAGGGGGTTCGGGCCCCAGCATTTT. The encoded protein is CASRGPRGFGPQHF.